The 10 T cell receptor beta chains below all came from one sample that was sequenced in a study of radiation and T cells in renal cell carcinoma. Time point given: blood 4 weeks post-SBRT, at nephrectomy. Treatment of the sample: 15 Gy SBRT to primary tumor, nephrectomy 4 weeks later. Clones were sequenced by immunoSEQ multiplex PCR, and TCRdb holds only the in-frame ones, with some missing. The table records approximately 150,000 clones, around 88% of them present only once. The specimen was blood, collected from a patient whose treatment included radiotherapy and nephrectomy. The source of these receptors is a woman in her 50s with renal cell carcinoma.

The chain carries TRBV6-1 and TRBJ2-2; tentative D call: TRBD2 (6 bases). Trimming took 5 bases from V and 6 from J, leaving 10 bases between them. The V gene's germline CDR1 is MNHNS and CDR2 SASEGT. The CDR3 loop spans 13 amino acids. For the CDR3, the DNA is TGTGCCAGCAGTCAAACTAGCCCCGGGGAGCTGTTTTTT. Residues: CASSQTSPGELFF.

The CDR3 here is CASSPGLQREAQYF. DNA of the CDR3: TGTGCCAGCAGTCCCGGACTCCAGCGCGAGGCCCAGTACTTC. The chain uses TRBV6-5 and TRBJ2-5, with a weak D call TRBD2 (5 bases). CDR3 length: 14 amino acids. The ends were cut back, 5 bases at V and 9 bases at J, with 19 bases in the middle. In germline, CDR1 is MNHEY, CDR2 SVGAGI.

The rearrangement links TRBV6-6 to TRBJ1-2; D uncertain. Trimming cost V 0 bases and J 3 bases, with 8 bases left between them. Germline assignment: CDR1 MNHNY and CDR2 SVGAGI (reference sequence). The CDR3 loop spans 14 amino acids. CDR3 nucleotide sequence: TGTGCCAGCAGTTACTCGAGTGCAGACTATGGCTACACCTTC. Encoded protein: CASSYSSADYGYTF.

V is TRBV4-3 and J is TRBJ1-4; unclear D gene. CDR1 is LGHNA, CDR2 YSLEER, per germline. Trimming shortened V by 4 bases and J by 0 bases, and 15 bases separated the two germline ends. This CDR3 comprises 17 residues. In DNA form, the CDR3 reads TGCGCCAGCAGCCGCAGACCAACAGACGCAACTAATGAAAAACTGTTTTTT. Translating gives CASSRRPTDATNEKLFF.

V and J are TRBV7-7 and TRBJ1-1; TRBD1 aligns across 9 bases. The CDR3 is made up of 13 amino acids. J lost 6 bases, V lost 5 bases, and 4 bases had no gene match. Germline CDR1 SSHAT, CDR2 FNYEAQ (reference sequence). The CDR3 nucleotides read TGTGCCAGCAGCAGGGACAGGGACGCTGAAGCTTTCTTT. Translating gives CASSRDRDAEAFF. The variable domain in full, completed from reference TRBV7-7 and TRBJ1-1, reads GAGVSQSPRYKVTKRGQDVTLRCDPISSHATLYWYQQALGQGPEFLTYFNYEAQPDKSGLPSDRFSAERPEGSISTLTIQRTEQRDSAMYRCASSRDRDAEAFFGQGTRLTVV.

The chain carries TRBV5-1 and TRBJ2-3; D might be TRBD1 (7 bases). Germline V lookup: CDR1 SGHRS, CDR2 YFSETQ. The CDR3 runs 15 residues. The V end lost 0 bases, the J end lost 6 bases, and 14 bases lay between the germline ends. The CDR3 DNA sequence: TGCGCCAGCAGCTTGGACAGGGGAGGTGGCGATACGCAGTATTTT. Translation gives CASSLDRGGGDTQYF.

This chain connects TRBV14 to TRBJ2-6; D not resolved. The V gene's germline CDR1 is SGHDN and CDR2 FVKESK. The CDR3 runs to 13 residues. Trimming cost V 2 bases and J 1 base, with 0 bases left between them. The CDR3 DNA is TGTGCCAGCAGCCAATCTGGGGCCAACGTCCTGACTTTC. This sequence encodes CASSQSGANVLTF.

This clone was observed a single time. J is TRBJ1-2 and V is TRBV11-1, with D unclear. The V and J ends lost 3 bases and 0 bases respectively, with 11 bases between them. The CDR3 has 15 amino acids. The V gene's germline CDR1 is SGHAT and CDR2 FQDESV (reference sequence). This CDR3 is CASSLGVQANYGYTF. CDR3 DNA sequence: TGTGCCAGCAGCTTGGGCGTCCAAGCTAACTATGGCTACACCTTC.

V is TRBV5-1 and J is TRBJ1-2; 7 bases are a match to TRBD1. CDR1 and CDR2 (germline): SGHRS, YFSETQ. Trimming cost V 0 bases and J 1 base; bases outside gene matches: 0. The CDR3 loop spans 14 amino acids. CDR3 bases: TGCGCCAGCAGCTTGGGGGACAGTAACTATGGCTACACCTTC. The encoded protein is CASSLGDSNYGYTF.

The chain combines TRBV9 with TRBJ2-7; D perhaps matches TRBD2 (5 bases). CDR3 length: 16 amino acids. Germline V gives CDR1 SGDLS, CDR2 YYNGEE. Trimming left V 4 bases short and J 0 bases short, with 17 bases between. In DNA, the CDR3 is TGTGCCAGCAGCCCCCCAGCTAGCTATAGCTCCTACGAGCAGTACTTC. Its translation is CASSPPASYSSYEQYF.